This TCR beta chain was captured by sequencing in a study of blood T cell repertoires in COVID-19. Trimming removed 5 bases from V and 3 bases from J; junction bases left unmatched: 5. This CDR3 has 14 amino acids. The germline V gene encodes CDR1 MNHEY and CDR2 SMNVEV (reference sequence). Measured with immunoSEQ multiplex PCR; TCRdb has only the in-frame clones, and not every one. The data contain 350,000 to 400,000 clones, roughly 91% of them singletons. The sample comprised PBMCs or T cells enriched from blood (not recorded which). The chain carries TRBV27 and TRBJ2-5, with 8 bases identical to TRBD1. The TCR was taken from a woman between 18 and 30 years old who had recovered from COVID-19. CDR3 nucleotide sequence: TGTGCCAGCAGTCCCCAGGGGGCTGAAGAGACCCAGTACTTC. Protein product: CASSPQGAEETQYF.